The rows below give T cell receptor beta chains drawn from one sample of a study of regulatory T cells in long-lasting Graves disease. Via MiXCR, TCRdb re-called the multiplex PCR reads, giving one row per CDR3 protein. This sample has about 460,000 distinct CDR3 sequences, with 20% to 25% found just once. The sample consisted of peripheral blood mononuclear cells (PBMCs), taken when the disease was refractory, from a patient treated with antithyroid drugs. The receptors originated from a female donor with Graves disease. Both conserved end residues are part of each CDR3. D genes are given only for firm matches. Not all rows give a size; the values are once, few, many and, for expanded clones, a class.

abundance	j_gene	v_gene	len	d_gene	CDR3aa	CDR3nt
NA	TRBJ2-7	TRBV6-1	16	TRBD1	CASTSYGDRGLPEQYF	TGTGCCAGCACCTCTTATGGGGACAGGGGCCTACCGGAGCAGTACTTC
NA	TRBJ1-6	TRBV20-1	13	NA	CSARDTGNSPLHF	TGCAGTGCTAGAGACACGGGAAATTCACCCCTCCACTTT
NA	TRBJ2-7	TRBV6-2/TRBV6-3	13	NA	CASGPRTSYEQYF	TGTGCCAGCGGCCCACGGACAAGCTACGAGCAGTACTTC
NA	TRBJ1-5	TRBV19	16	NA	CASSRGGGGGNQPQHF	TGTGCCAGTAGTCGGGGCGGGGGAGGGGGCAATCAGCCCCAGCATTTT
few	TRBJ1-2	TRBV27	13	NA	CASSSVGALGYTF	TGTGCCAGCAGTTCCGTGGGGGCACTCGGCTACACCTTC
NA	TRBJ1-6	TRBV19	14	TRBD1	CASTPTGGLSPLHF	TGTGCCAGTACCCCGACAGGGGGTTTGTCACCCCTCCACTTT
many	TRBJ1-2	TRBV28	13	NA	CASREGTNYGYTF	TGTGCCAGCAGGGAGGGTACTAACTATGGCTACACCTTC
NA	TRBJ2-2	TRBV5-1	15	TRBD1	CASSQGQGYSGELFF	TGCGCCAGCAGCCAGGGACAGGGCTATTCCGGGGAGCTGTTTTTT
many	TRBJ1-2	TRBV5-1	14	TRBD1	CASSSGQGDGGYTF	TGCGCCAGCAGTTCGGGACAGGGAGACGGAGGCTACACCTTC
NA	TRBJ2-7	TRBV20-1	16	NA	CSARGSRGREAYEQYF	TGCAGTGCTAGAGGAAGCCGGGGCAGGGAGGCCTACGAGCAGTACTTC
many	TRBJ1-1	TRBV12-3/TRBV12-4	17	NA	CASSLFTGRGQNTEAFF	TGTGCCAGCAGTTTATTTACCGGTAGGGGACAGAACACTGAAGCTTTCTTT
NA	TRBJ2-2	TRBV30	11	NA	CAFLGDGELFF	TGTGCCTTCCTCGGAGACGGGGAGCTGTTTTTT
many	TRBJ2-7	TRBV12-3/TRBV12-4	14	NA	CASSLRDTSSEQYF	TGTGCCAGCAGTCTCAGGGACACTTCTAGCGAGCAGTACTTC
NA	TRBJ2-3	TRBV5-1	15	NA	CASSQGQTSTDTQYF	TGCGCCAGCAGCCAAGGGCAGACCAGCACAGATACGCAGTATTTT
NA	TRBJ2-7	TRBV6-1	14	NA	CASSPDWLAYEQYF	TGTGCCAGCAGTCCCGACTGGCTCGCCTACGAGCAGTACTTC
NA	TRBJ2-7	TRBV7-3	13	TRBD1	CASSVGQAREQYF	TGTGCCAGCAGCGTAGGACAGGCCCGCGAGCAGTACTTC
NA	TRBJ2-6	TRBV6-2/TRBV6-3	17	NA	CASSYSPRGSGANVLTF	TGTGCCAGCAGTTACTCACCAAGAGGCTCTGGGGCCAACGTCCTGACTTTC
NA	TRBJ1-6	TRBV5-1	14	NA	CASSSEAPNSPLHF	TGCGCCAGCAGCTCGGAGGCCCCGAATTCACCCCTCCACTTT
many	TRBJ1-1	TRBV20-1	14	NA	CSAGDTGLNTEAFF	TGCAGTGCGGGAGATACAGGGCTTAACACTGAAGCTTTCTTT
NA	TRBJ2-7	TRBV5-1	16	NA	CASSPQAGTRAYEQYF	TGCGCCAGCAGCCCTCAGGCCGGGACACGGGCCTACGAGCAGTACTTC
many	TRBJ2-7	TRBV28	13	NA	CASNLKIRGQQYF	TGTGCCAGCAACCTAAAGATCCGAGGACAGCAGTACTTC
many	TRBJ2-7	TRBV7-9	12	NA	CASSLVGNEQYF	TGTGCCAGCAGCTTAGTGGGAAACGAGCAGTACTTC
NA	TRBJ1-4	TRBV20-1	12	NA	CSATGRPEKLFF	TGCAGTGCTACGGGACGGCCAGAAAAACTGTTTTTT
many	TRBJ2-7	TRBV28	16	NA	CASTTGPGTVTYEQYF	TGTGCCAGCACCACTGGTCCCGGGACGGTGACCTACGAGCAGTACTTC
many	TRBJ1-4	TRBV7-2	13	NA	CASSFGINEKLFF	TGTGCCAGCAGCTTTGGCATTAATGAAAAACTGTTTTTT
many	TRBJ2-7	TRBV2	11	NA	CAGSTEYEQYF	TGTGCCGGATCGACAGAGTACGAGCAGTACTTC
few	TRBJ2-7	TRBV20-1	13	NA	CSASGLTQVEQYF	TGCAGTGCTTCGGGACTGACTCAGGTGGAGCAGTACTTC
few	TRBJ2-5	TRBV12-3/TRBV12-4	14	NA	CASSPVPSQETQYF	TGTGCCAGCTCACCCGTACCTAGCCAAGAGACCCAGTACTTC